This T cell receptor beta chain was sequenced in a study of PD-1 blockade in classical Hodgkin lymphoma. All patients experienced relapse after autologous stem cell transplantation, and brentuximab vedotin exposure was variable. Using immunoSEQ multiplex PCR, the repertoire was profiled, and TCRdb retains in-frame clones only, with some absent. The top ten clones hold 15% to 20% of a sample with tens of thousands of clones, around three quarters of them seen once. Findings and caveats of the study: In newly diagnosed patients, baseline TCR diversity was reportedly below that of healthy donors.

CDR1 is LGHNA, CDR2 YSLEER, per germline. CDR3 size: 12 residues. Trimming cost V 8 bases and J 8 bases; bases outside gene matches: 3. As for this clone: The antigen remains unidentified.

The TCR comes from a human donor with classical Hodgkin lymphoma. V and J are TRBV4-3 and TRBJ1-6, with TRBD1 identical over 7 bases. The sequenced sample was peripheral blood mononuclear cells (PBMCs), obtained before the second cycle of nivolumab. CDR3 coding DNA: TGCGCCAGCGGGGACAGCTATTCACCCCTCCACTTT. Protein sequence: CASGDSYSPLHF.